This T cell receptor beta chain is drawn from a study of T cell responses to AZD1222 COVID-19 vaccine. Overall study findings and caveats: Baseline antibody screening turned up just six or seven seropositive AZD1222 recipients. Per reports, nearly half of all spike-specific TCRs target regions that are unmutated in variants.

Notes on this clone: Antigen unknown.

The CDR3 contains 12 residues. V shed 5 bases, J shed 12 bases, and the junction held 9 bases outside the gene matches. Looked up from germline, CDR1 is MNHEY and CDR2 is SVGAGI. The data were produced by immunoSEQ multiplex PCR, yet TCRdb's version contains in-frame clones alone and is incomplete. In the table there are more than 45,000 clones, approximately 84% of which are singletons. The sequencing used peripheral blood, collected on day 0 of AZD1222 vaccination. The receptor was isolated from an adult in good health. The V gene is TRBV6-5, the J gene TRBJ2-7; 8 bases align to TRBD1. CDR3 amino acids: CASSPDRVFVYF. CDR3 DNA sequence: TGTGCCAGCAGTCCGGACAGGGTGTTCGTGTACTTC.